Below, one T cell receptor beta chain is given with its context. The sample holds a few counts of this clone. Its specific antigen is unknown. Base qualities are not recorded, but no much larger clone differs from it by a single base. This sample is part of a study of beta chain features in type 1 diabetes (dated by TCRdb to the late 2010s). As for the study more broadly: Mean age, gender distribution, total cell number and subset yield did not differ between patients and healthy donors. A total of some 110 million sorted cells were examined across all samples, and a strong correlation was observed between cell number per subset and RNA yield. In the study, TCRB repertoires of sorted circulating CD4+ T cell subsets from recently diagnosed type 1 diabetes patients were compared with those of matched healthy donors. Naive and central memory subsets were obtained from all 30 or so donors, but regulatory and stem cell-like memory subsets were isolated from only 8 patients and roughly eight healthy donors.

Each donor gave one peripheral blood draw, approximately 110 mL on average, collected into heparinised tubes. Naive, central memory, regulatory and stem cell-like memory CD4+ T cells were sorted on a BD FACSAria II using a panel including CD45RO, CCR7, CD25, CD127, CD95 and CD27. All sorted populations exceeded 95% purity. PBMCs were isolated immediately by Lymphoprep density gradient centrifugation and stained directly without culture. To minimize batch effects, samples were stained and sorted in pairs, one healthy donor with one patient per experiment. Broader findings and caveats from the paper: Fewer insertions and more nucleotide deletions at VDJ recombination sites were observed in patients with type 1 diabetes, implying thymic rearrangement abnormalities. Shorter templates might be favored by PCR, yet because patient and control samples were amplified and corrected together, any such skew would affect both groups equally. Because cDNA rather than genomic DNA was sequenced, highly expressing activated cells could have been over-represented, although no difference in activation and CD3 levels was found between groups. Naive, central memory and regulatory TCRB repertoires appeared to be more similar among patients than among healthy donors. Only small numbers of individuals were included in the HLA sub-analyses, which left unresolved whether HLA type had any influence on TCRB rearrangement. A moderate but significant shortening of TCRB CDR3 length was observed in type 1 diabetes patients in all four CD4+ subsets.

All of the isolated RNA was reverse transcribed with the High Capacity cDNA Reverse Transcription Kit, so expressed TCRB transcripts were sequenced. Deep immunoSEQ sequencing was performed on naive, central memory and regulatory T cell samples, with an average of about 4 million total reads per sample. Sorted cells were lysed in RLT buffer and RNA was extracted with DNase-treated RNeasy Micro or Mini kits, depending on cell number. To prevent cross-contamination, every cell subset was processed on its own, while patient and healthy donor samples were processed together. The immunoSEQ multiplex PCR was used to amplify TCRB sequences from cDNA, generating 87-bp fragments that spanned the CDR3 region. The amplicons were sequenced using the Illumina HiSeq platform. From the authors' description of their analysis: Synthetic template baselines were used to correct PCR bias computationally, reads within Hamming distance 2 were collapsed, and singletons that could not be merged were discarded. By aligning reads against IMGT, V, D and J genes, CDR3 length, and insertions or deletions at six rearrangement sites were assigned. Within each subset, clonotype counts were normalized to the number of sorted cells before true diversity and Gini coefficients were calculated with the tcR R package. Repertoire sharing was quantified using the overlap coefficient calculated on TCRB nucleotide sequences. Out-of-frame TCRB sequences from naive cells were analyzed to stand in for the pre-selection repertoire. Entries here come from immuneACCESS through TCRdb and include only in-frame sequences with V and J called. Some clones fail to appear in such tables; in the studies checked, an unresolved V gene covers under half of the shortfall, and the cause of the remainder is unknown. D and trimming were read from the DNA, whereas the V and J calls and clone size are those reported in that table. The sample includes about 360,000 clones, with roughly 12% observed a single time. The ten largest make up around 0.015% of the sample.

Trimming takes 7 bases from V and 5 bases from J, and the germline ends sit 17 bases apart. Via the germline V gene, CDR1 is SNHLY and CDR2 FYNNEI. The cysteine opens and the phenylalanine closes a CDR3 of 14 amino acids. Left in the record is the CDR3 DNA by itself, 42 bases read in frame from the first base. The sequenced sample was naive CD4+ T cells from blood. In light of the paper, this sample's cell subset or site label describes: true naive CD4+ T cells. The sequence links TRBV2 to TRBJ1-2; the D gene is perhaps TRBD1, on 5 matching bases. The clonotype originates from a man aged 18 to 35 in good health. The DNA is as follows: TGTGCCAGCATTCAGGGTTTCCCGTTTTATGGCTACACCTTC. It codes for CASIQGFPFYGYTF.